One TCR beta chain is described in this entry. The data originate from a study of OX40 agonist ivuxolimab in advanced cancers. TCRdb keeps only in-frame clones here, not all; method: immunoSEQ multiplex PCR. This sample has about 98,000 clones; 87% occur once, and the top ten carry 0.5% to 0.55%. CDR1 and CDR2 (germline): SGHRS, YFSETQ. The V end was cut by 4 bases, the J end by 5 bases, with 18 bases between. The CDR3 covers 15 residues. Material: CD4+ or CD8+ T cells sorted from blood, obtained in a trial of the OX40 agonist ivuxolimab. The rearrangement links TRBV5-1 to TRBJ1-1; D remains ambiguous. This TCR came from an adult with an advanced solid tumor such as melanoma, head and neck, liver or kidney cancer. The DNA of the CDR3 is TGCGCCAGCAGCCGGGGAGAGGGCTGGGGAACTGAAGCTTTCTTT. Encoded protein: CASSRGEGWGTEAFF.